These T cell receptor beta chains were read from a single sample in a study of blood T cell repertoires in COVID-19. TCRdb keeps only in-frame clones here, not all; method: immunoSEQ multiplex PCR. Here the sample spans approximately 60,000 clones, around 87% being singletons. The sample was peripheral blood. All receptors come from a man aged 60 to 75 with active or convalescent COVID-19. Each CDR3 is given with its conserved first and last residue. Fields, in order: CDR3 length, clone size, J gene, D gene, V gene, CDR3 DNA, CDR3 protein. D genes are given only for firm matches. Some rows mark clone size as missing; the rest say once, few, many or name a class of expanded clone.

15	NA	TRBJ2-5	NA	TRBV6-2/TRBV6-3	TGTGCCAGCAGCACAGGACAGACTTACCAAGAGACCCAGTACTTC	CASSTGQTYQETQYF
16	NA	TRBJ2-2	TRBD2	TRBV7-2	TGTGCCAGCAGCACCCAAGCGGGGGCGAACACCGGGGAGCTGTTTTTT	CASSTQAGANTGELFF
16	NA	TRBJ2-5	TRBD2	TRBV5-1	TGCGCCAGCAGCGCCGGGACTAGCGGGAGGAGTCAGACCCAGTACTTC	CASSAGTSGRSQTQYF
15	NA	TRBJ1-5	TRBD1	TRBV2	TGTGCCAGTAGGGACAGGGAGGTAAGCGGTCAGCCCCAGCATTTT	CASRDREVSGQPQHF
14	NA	TRBJ2-7	TRBD1	TRBV10-3	TGTGCCATCAGCCTGACAGGGCCCGTTAACGAGCAGTACTTC	CAISLTGPVNEQYF
17	once	TRBJ1-3	TRBD1	TRBV7-8	TGTGCCAGCAGCCTCCGGACAGGGACCTACTCTGGAAACACCATATATTTT	CASSLRTGTYSGNTIYF
19	NA	TRBJ2-1	TRBD2	TRBV4-1	TGCGCCAGCAGCCAAGCCTCCTTCTCTAGCGGGAGCACCGGTAATGAGCAGTTCTTC	CASSQASFSSGSTGNEQFF
15	NA	TRBJ1-1	NA	TRBV6-5	TGTGCCAGCAGTTACTCGACTTGGCTGAACACTGAAGCTTTCTTT	CASSYSTWLNTEAFF
15	NA	TRBJ1-6	NA	TRBV15	TGTGCCACCAGCAGAGATGGCGGTTCAAATTCACCCCTCCACTTT	CATSRDGGSNSPLHF
15	once	TRBJ1-5	TRBD1	TRBV6-1	TGTGCCAGCAGTGAGGGGGACAGCTCCAATCAGCCCCAGCATTTT	CASSEGDSSNQPQHF
13	NA	TRBJ2-7	NA	TRBV24-1	TGTGCCACCAGTGACTATAGCAGCTACGAGCAGTACTTC	CATSDYSSYEQYF
14	NA	TRBJ2-7	NA	TRBV27	TGTGCCAGCAGTCCGGACTTGTTCCCCTACGAGCAGTACTTC	CASSPDLFPYEQYF